This is a list of T cell receptor beta chains from one sample in a study of T cells in Graves' hyperthyroidism and ophthalmopathy. TCRdb recomputed calls from the multiplex PCR reads with MiXCR, one row per CDR3 protein. The sample holds about 840,000 distinct CDR3 sequences, around 38% seen once. The material sequenced was blood. Receptors originate from a man aged 18 to 35 with Graves' hyperthyroidism. Each CDR3 is given with its conserved first and last residue. The D gene is left open where the match is weak. Not all rows give a size; the values are once, few, many and, for expanded clones, a class.

d_call: -; v_call: TRBV7-9; clone_size: -; j_call: TRBJ2-5; cdr3_nt: TGTGCCAGCAGCCCAGGGCAGGGAACAGGGTACGAGACCCAGTACTTC; cdr3_aa: CASSPGQGTGYETQYF
d_call: -; v_call: TRBV12-3/TRBV12-4; clone_size: -; j_call: TRBJ2-3; cdr3_nt: TGTGCCAGCAGTTTCCCCGGGGCATATACGCAGTATTTT; cdr3_aa: CASSFPGAYTQYF
d_call: -; v_call: TRBV7-6; clone_size: many; j_call: TRBJ1-4; cdr3_nt: TGTGCCAGCAGCTCGCCCAACGCCGGAGAAAAACTGTTTTTT; cdr3_aa: CASSSPNAGEKLFF
d_call: -; v_call: TRBV19; clone_size: -; j_call: TRBJ1-5; cdr3_nt: TGTGCCAGTAGTACCCTCCCGTCCAGCAATCAGCCCCAGCATTTT; cdr3_aa: CASSTLPSSNQPQHF
d_call: -; v_call: TRBV25-1; clone_size: -; j_call: TRBJ2-5; cdr3_nt: TGTGCCAGCAGTCCCAGGGGACCCCACCAAGAGACCCAGTACTTC; cdr3_aa: CASSPRGPHQETQYF
d_call: TRBD2; v_call: TRBV5-1; clone_size: few; j_call: TRBJ2-2; cdr3_nt: TGCGCCAGCTTAGGACTAGCGGGAGAGGGTCCCGCGAACACCGGGGAGCTGTTTTTT; cdr3_aa: CASLGLAGEGPANTGELFF
d_call: -; v_call: TRBV4-2; clone_size: once; j_call: TRBJ1-2; cdr3_nt: TGTTCCAGCAGCCCTCGGGACTCGGAGGGCTACACCTTC; cdr3_aa: CSSSPRDSEGYTF
d_call: TRBD1; v_call: TRBV19; clone_size: -; j_call: TRBJ1-1; cdr3_nt: TGTGCCACCTATAACAGGGGAGGGGATATCACTGAAGCTTTCTTT; cdr3_aa: CATYNRGGDITEAFF
d_call: -; v_call: TRBV7-8; clone_size: -; j_call: TRBJ1-4; cdr3_nt: TGTGCCAGCAGCTTGAATCTCAAGGGTGGGAAGGAAAAACTGTTTTTT; cdr3_aa: CASSLNLKGGKEKLFF
d_call: TRBD2; v_call: TRBV19; clone_size: many; j_call: TRBJ2-7; cdr3_nt: TGTGCCAGCAGCACCGGGACTAGCGCTTACGAGCAGTACTTC; cdr3_aa: CASSTGTSAYEQYF
d_call: -; v_call: TRBV28; clone_size: -; j_call: TRBJ1-5; cdr3_nt: TGTGCCAGCAGTTTAAAGCCCACCCCAAATCAGCCCCAGCATTTT; cdr3_aa: CASSLKPTPNQPQHF
d_call: -; v_call: TRBV30; clone_size: -; j_call: TRBJ2-7; cdr3_nt: TGTGCCTGGAGTGTTCGGGACCTCACCTACGAGCAGTACTTC; cdr3_aa: CAWSVRDLTYEQYF
d_call: -; v_call: TRBV7-9; clone_size: -; j_call: TRBJ1-1; cdr3_nt: TGTGCCAGCAGCTTGCCCCGGACAGAAGCTTTCTTT; cdr3_aa: CASSLPRTEAFF
d_call: -; v_call: TRBV24-1; clone_size: -; j_call: TRBJ2-7; cdr3_nt: TGTGCCACCAGTGACAGGTACTCCTACGAGCAGTACTTC; cdr3_aa: CATSDRYSYEQYF
d_call: -; v_call: TRBV6-5; clone_size: -; j_call: TRBJ1-3; cdr3_nt: TGTGCCAGCAGTTACGGTGGGCCCGAAAATGGAAACACCATATATTTT; cdr3_aa: CASSYGGPENGNTIYF
d_call: -; v_call: TRBV9; clone_size: many; j_call: TRBJ2-7; cdr3_nt: TGTGCCAGCAGCGCGAACTCCTACGAGCAGTACTTC; cdr3_aa: CASSANSYEQYF
d_call: -; v_call: TRBV11-2; clone_size: few; j_call: TRBJ2-7; cdr3_nt: TGTGCCAGCAGCTTAACTTCTGGGAGCTCCGAGCAGTACTTC; cdr3_aa: CASSLTSGSSEQYF
d_call: -; v_call: TRBV20-1; clone_size: -; j_call: TRBJ2-5; cdr3_nt: TGCAGTGCTCCCGGGACAGAGACCCAGTACTTC; cdr3_aa: CSAPGTETQYF
d_call: -; v_call: TRBV5-1; clone_size: few; j_call: TRBJ2-7; cdr3_nt: TGCGCCAGCAGTGGACCTGGTATTGGGTACGAGCAGTACTTC; cdr3_aa: CASSGPGIGYEQYF
d_call: -; v_call: TRBV27; clone_size: -; j_call: TRBJ1-1; cdr3_nt: TGTGCCAGCAGATTACCGGGAACCACTGAAGCTTTCTTT; cdr3_aa: CASRLPGTTEAFF
d_call: TRBD1; v_call: TRBV12-3/TRBV12-4; clone_size: many; j_call: TRBJ1-4; cdr3_nt: TGTGCCAGCAGCTACAGGGGGCCCGTTGAAAAACTGTTTTTT; cdr3_aa: CASSYRGPVEKLFF
d_call: -; v_call: TRBV7-2; clone_size: few; j_call: TRBJ2-7; cdr3_nt: TGTGCCAGCAGCCCCCACAGCGCGGGCGAGCAGTACTTC; cdr3_aa: CASSPHSAGEQYF
d_call: TRBD1; v_call: TRBV5-1; clone_size: few; j_call: TRBJ2-7; cdr3_nt: TGCGCCAGCAGCCCGGATGAGGGACAGACTTACGAGCAGTACTTC; cdr3_aa: CASSPDEGQTYEQYF
d_call: -; v_call: TRBV12-3/TRBV12-4; clone_size: many; j_call: TRBJ1-2; cdr3_nt: TGTGCCAGCAGGGGGACGGCTAACTATGGCTACACCTTC; cdr3_aa: CASRGTANYGYTF
d_call: -; v_call: TRBV19; clone_size: -; j_call: TRBJ1-6; cdr3_nt: TGTGCCAGTAGTTTCTATCGTCGGGGCTACAATTCACCCCTCCACTTT; cdr3_aa: CASSFYRRGYNSPLHF
d_call: -; v_call: TRBV6-1; clone_size: many; j_call: TRBJ2-6; cdr3_nt: TGTGCCAGCAGGGAGGGGAGGTCGGGGGCCAACGTCCTGACTTTC; cdr3_aa: CASREGRSGANVLTF
d_call: -; v_call: TRBV28; clone_size: -; j_call: TRBJ1-1; cdr3_nt: TGTGCCAGCAGTCCAGGCGTGAGGCTTGAAGCTTTCTTT; cdr3_aa: CASSPGVRLEAFF
d_call: TRBD2; v_call: TRBV7-8; clone_size: -; j_call: TRBJ2-5; cdr3_nt: TGTGCCAGCAGGGGGAGGGGCGGAGAGACCCAGTACTTC; cdr3_aa: CASRGRGGETQYF
d_call: -; v_call: TRBV29-1; clone_size: -; j_call: TRBJ2-6; cdr3_nt: TGCAGCGTTGAAGATCGCCCGGGGAAAACTGGGGCCAACGTCCTGACTTTC; cdr3_aa: CSVEDRPGKTGANVLTF
d_call: -; v_call: TRBV12-3/TRBV12-4; clone_size: -; j_call: TRBJ1-2; cdr3_nt: TGTGCCAGCAGGACAGTAGGTGGCTACACCTTC; cdr3_aa: CASRTVGGYTF
d_call: -; v_call: TRBV25-1; clone_size: many; j_call: TRBJ1-6; cdr3_nt: TGTGCCAGCAGTTCCCAGGTCGGCAATTCACCCCTCCACTTT; cdr3_aa: CASSSQVGNSPLHF
d_call: -; v_call: TRBV12-3/TRBV12-4; clone_size: few; j_call: TRBJ1-2; cdr3_nt: TGTGCCAGCAGTCCCCCCGGGGCTCGTGGCTACACCTTC; cdr3_aa: CASSPPGARGYTF
d_call: TRBD1; v_call: TRBV11-2; clone_size: -; j_call: TRBJ1-1; cdr3_nt: TGTGCCAGCAGCGGGAGACAGGGGGCAGGGAACACTGAAGCTTTCTTT; cdr3_aa: CASSGRQGAGNTEAFF
d_call: -; v_call: TRBV5-1; clone_size: many; j_call: TRBJ2-7; cdr3_nt: TGTGCCAGCAGCTTGGGGACGGATACATACGAGCAGTACTTC; cdr3_aa: CASSLGTDTYEQYF
d_call: -; v_call: TRBV25-1; clone_size: -; j_call: TRBJ2-7; cdr3_nt: TGTGCAAGGAGGGGGCAGGCCAGCTACGAGCAGTACTTC; cdr3_aa: CARRGQASYEQYF
d_call: -; v_call: TRBV7-2; clone_size: -; j_call: TRBJ2-7; cdr3_nt: TGTGCCAGCAGCGTTGACGTAGGGGCGGACGAGCAGTACTTC; cdr3_aa: CASSVDVGADEQYF